Listed here are 13 T cell receptor beta chains from one sample, sequenced in a study of blood T cell repertoires in COVID-19. Assay: immunoSEQ multiplex PCR; the TCRdb copy retains only in-frame clones and omits some. There are 150,000 or so clones in the sample; about four fifths occur only once, and 25% to 30% lies in the top ten. The specimen sequenced was peripheral blood. The receptors come from an older woman with acute or convalescent COVID-19.

This chain joins TRBV20-1 and TRBJ1-3, with D uncertain. This CDR3 spans 13 amino acids. V was cut by 3 bases and J by 2 bases, with 8 bases left in between. CDR1 and CDR2 from the germline V gene are DFQATT and SNEGSKA (reference sequence). The CDR3 DNA follows: TGCAGTGCTAGTGCCCAAACTGGAAACACCATATATTTT. Translating it yields CSASAQTGNTIYF.

This chain joins TRBV4-1 and TRBJ1-2, with 9 bases that match TRBD1. The CDR3 has 16 amino acids. The germline CDR1 and CDR2 sequences are MGHRA and YSYEKL. V lost 0 bases, J lost 7 bases, and 9 bases stayed unmatched. CDR3 protein: CASSQDMGTGYFGYTF. Written as DNA, the CDR3 is TGCGCCAGCAGCCAAGACATGGGGACAGGGTATTTTGGCTACACCTTC.

The chain links TRBV19 to TRBJ2-5, with TRBD2 identical over 7 bases. CDR1 and CDR2 from the germline V gene are LNHDA and SQIVND (reference sequence). V was pared by 4 bases and J by 4 bases, with 9 bases of the junction left unmatched. The CDR3 length is 15 residues. The CDR3 DNA reads TGTGCCAGTAGTACGGGACTAAGGGGCCGAGAGACCCAGTACTTC. As protein: CASSTGLRGRETQYF.

The DNA of the CDR3 is TGTGCCTGGAGTGTACTGGTCGGCTACACCTTC. Its protein is CAWSVLVGYTF. The rearrangement joins TRBV30 to TRBJ1-2; D is ambiguous. Germline V gene lookup returns CDR1 GTSNPN and CDR2 SVGIG (reference sequence). Trimming took 0 bases from V and 8 from J, leaving 7 bases between them. The CDR3 runs to 11 residues.

This clone is classed as hyperexpanded (1% or more). The chain uses TRBV7-2 and TRBJ2-3; 9 nucleotides agree with TRBD1. Germline values: CDR1 SGHTA, CDR2 FQGNSA. The CDR3 consists of 16 residues. The V and J ends lost 4 bases and 2 bases, in that order; junction bases with no gene match: 7. The CDR3 region is CASSSGQGLYTDTQYF. Written as DNA, the CDR3 is TGTGCCAGCAGCTCGGGACAGGGCCTATACACAGATACGCAGTATTTT.

This clone was observed a handful of times. V is TRBV11-3 and J is TRBJ1-2, with D uncertain. The CDR3 contains 16 residues. The germline gives CDR1 SGHNT, CDR2 YENEEA. V was trimmed by 5 bases and J by 6 bases, leaving 22 bases between them. CDR3 loop: CASSPHEGGVVDGYTF. Written as DNA, the CDR3 is TGTGCCAGCAGCCCCCATGAGGGCGGGGTCGTGGATGGCTACACCTTC.

J is TRBJ2-4 and V is TRBV11-2; 7 bases fit TRBD1. Germline CDR1 SGHAT, CDR2 FQNNGV. The ends lost 5 bases at V and 6 bases at J; junction bases unmatched: 7. The CDR3 loop spans 14 amino acids. DNA of the CDR3: TGTGCCAGCAGCCCGAGACAGGGCTTAAACATTCAGTACTTC. Protein product: CASSPRQGLNIQYF.

The V gene is TRBV11-2, the J gene TRBJ1-2, with 10 bases matching TRBD1. J was trimmed by 4 bases and V by 5 bases; bases with no gene match: 7. Germline CDR1 is SGHAT and CDR2 is FQNNGV. The CDR3 is 15 residues long. Written as DNA, the CDR3 is TGTGCCAGCAGCAGCTCGGGACAGGGGTCCTATGGCTACACCTTC. Translation gives CASSSSGQGSYGYTF.

The J gene is TRBJ1-2, the V gene TRBV6-5; D is undetermined. Germline loops: CDR1 MNHEY, CDR2 SVGAGI. V gave up 5 bases and J gave up 7 bases, with 17 bases separating them. The CDR3 consists of 14 residues. The CDR3, as DNA: TGTGCCAGCAGTCCCGTTTCTCCGGGTGGTGGCTACACCTTC. Protein: CASSPVSPGGGYTF.

A few counts support this clone. The chain recombines TRBV19 with TRBJ1-1; the D gene is possibly TRBD1 (5 bases). CDR1 LNHDA and CDR2 SQIVND come from the germline V gene (reference sequence). The V gene lost 3 bases and the J gene lost 2 bases, with 13 bases spanning the gap. This CDR3 region has 15 residues. This chain's CDR3 is CASSIRGQGNTEAFF. The CDR3 nucleotides read TGTGCCAGTAGTATTAGGGGTCAGGGCAACACTGAAGCTTTCTTT. Combining the CDR3 with reference TRBV19 and TRBJ1-1 gives the whole variable domain DGGITQSPKYLFRKEGQNVTLSCEQNLNHDAMYWYRQDPGQGLRLIYYSQIVNDFQKGDIAEGYSVSREKKESFPLTVTSAQKNPTAFYLCASSIRGQGNTEAFFGQGTRLTVV.

The chain employs TRBV4-1 and TRBJ1-1, with a weak D call TRBD1 (6 bases). There are 15 residues in the CDR3. Trimming took off 4 bases at V and 0 bases at J, with 12 bases between the two ends. Germline CDR1 and CDR2: MGHRA and YSYEKL. The CDR3, as DNA: TGCGCCAGCAGCCTGACACAGGGCCTGAACACTGAAGCTTTCTTT. Its translation is CASSLTQGLNTEAFF.

The gene calls are TRBV9 and TRBJ2-3, with TRBD1 matching over 8 bases. V lost 0 bases to trimming and J lost 4 bases; unmatched junction nucleotides: 7. Germline CDR1 and CDR2: SGDLS and YYNGEE. CDR3 length: 16 amino acids. CDR3 sequence: CASSVAGTGYPDTQYF. The CDR3 DNA is TGTGCCAGCAGCGTAGCCGGGACAGGTTATCCAGATACGCAGTATTTT.

The V call is TRBV5-1, the J call TRBJ1-2; D might be TRBD1 (6 bases). Germline V gives CDR1 SGHRS, CDR2 YFSETQ. V was clipped by 0 bases and J by 6 bases, with 12 bases between them. This CDR3 has 14 residues. CDR3: CASSLVGGEHGYTF. The CDR3 DNA reads TGCGCCAGCAGCTTGGTAGGGGGGGAGCATGGCTACACCTTC.